A single sample gave rise to the 17 T cell receptor beta chains below, sequenced in a study of blood T cell repertoires in COVID-19. Repertoires were generated with immunoSEQ multiplex PCR, while TCRdb's copy carries only in-frame clones and drops some. The table shows 55,000 to 75,000 clones, with 85% to 90% occurring only once. Material for sequencing was peripheral blood. The receptors were sampled from a man in his forties or fifties with active COVID-19.

The chain carries TRBV11-2 and TRBJ2-2; 7 nucleotides line up with TRBD1. Trimming removed 7 bases from V and 2 bases from J; junction bases left unmatched: 10. In germline, CDR1 is SGHAT, CDR2 FQNNGV. The CDR3 contains 16 residues. In nucleotides, the CDR3 is TGTGCCAGCAACCCCAGGGGGTTTAGAAACACCGGGGAGCTGTTTTTT. The encoded protein is CASNPRGFRNTGELFF.

In DNA, the CDR3 is TGTGCAAGTCGGCGACAGGGAAACTGGGAGACCCAGTACTTC. This encodes CASRRQGNWETQYF. V gene TRBV12-2 combines with J gene TRBJ2-5; the listed D gene, TRBD1, was not tested against the DNA. TRBV12-2 is described as a pseudogene. There are 14 residues in the CDR3.

The chain has TRBV5-1 and TRBJ2-3; D is unclear. This CDR3 has 15 amino acids. Germline V gene sequence: CDR1 SGHRS, CDR2 YFSETQ. Between the trimmed V and J ends, which lost 0 bases and 4 bases, there was a span of 12 bases. CDR3 sequence reads: CASSLAGPPPDTQYF. DNA for the CDR3: TGCGCCAGCAGCTTGGCGGGTCCCCCCCCAGATACGCAGTATTTT.

The chain joins TRBV2 to TRBJ1-4; no clear D. V gave up 3 bases and J gave up 6 bases, with 14 bases separating them. Per germline, CDR1 SNHLY and CDR2 FYNNEI. The CDR3 is 15 amino acids. The CDR3 DNA reads as TGTGCCAGCAGTGACAGCCTGGGAGGGCATGAAAAACTGTTTTTT. It yields the protein CASSDSLGGHEKLFF. Using reference TRBV2 and TRBJ1-4 for the parts outside the CDR3, the full variable domain is EPEVTQTPSHQVTQMGQEVILRCVPISNHLYFYWYRQILGQKVEFLVSFYNNEISEKSEIFDDQFSVERPDGSNFTLKIRSTKLEDSAMYFCASSDSLGGHEKLFFGSGTQLSVL.

The chain couples TRBV6-6 to TRBJ1-4, with D hard to call. V was pared by 2 bases and J by 11 bases, with 12 bases between. The CDR3 loop spans 13 amino acids. CDR1 MNHNY and CDR2 SVGAGI come from the germline V gene (reference sequence). CDR3 in DNA: TGTGCCAGCAGTTACCGCGCCGCCGGGAAACTGTTTTTT. Protein product: CASSYRAAGKLFF.

The chain uses TRBV6-4 and TRBJ2-2; the D is unclear. The CDR3 covers 13 residues. The germline V gene has CDR1 MRHNA and CDR2 SNTAGT. V lost 0 bases, J lost 4 bases, and 3 bases lay in between. The CDR3 reads CASSDSATGELFF. The DNA for the CDR3 is TGTGCCAGCAGTGACTCGGCCACCGGGGAGCTGTTTTTT.

The chain has TRBV13 and TRBJ2-3; 11 bases align to TRBD2. From germline, CDR1 is PRHDT and CDR2 FYEKMQ (reference sequence). CDR3 length: 20 amino acids. V lost 1 base and J lost 0; bases outside the gene matches: 12. The CDR3 sequence: CASSLEVSGGVPLSTDTQYF. Written as DNA, the CDR3 is TGTGCCAGCAGCTTAGAGGTTAGCGGGGGGGTCCCGTTGAGCACAGATACGCAGTATTTT. Full variable domain (remainder filled in from reference TRBV13 and TRBJ2-3): AAGVIQSPRHLIKEKRETATLKCYPIPRHDTVYWYQQGPGQDPQFLISFYEKMQSDKGSIPDRFSAQQFSDYHSELNMSSLELGDSALYFCASSLEVSGGVPLSTDTQYFGPGTRLTVL.

The J gene is TRBJ1-2, the V gene TRBV19; TRBD1 is a possible D gene (6 bases). The V end lost 5 bases, the J end lost 1 base, and 14 bases lay between the germline ends. Germline-derived CDR1 and CDR2 are LNHDA and SQIVND (reference sequence). This CDR3 spans 15 amino acids. The CDR3 sequence is CASSSPGHLNYGYTF. The DNA of the CDR3 is TGTGCCAGTAGTTCCCCGGGACACCTTAACTATGGCTACACCTTC.

The J gene is TRBJ2-7, the V gene TRBV6-6; TRBD2 might be the D (6 bases). V lost 2 bases to trimming and J lost 3 bases, with 11 bases between them. Germline CDR1 reads MNHNY; CDR2 reads SVGAGI (reference sequence). The CDR3 is made up of 14 amino acids. The CDR3 sequence: CASSYGGTLYEQYF. The CDR3 DNA follows: TGTGCCAGCAGTTACGGGGGGACTCTCTACGAGCAGTACTTC.

This clone came up once. The CDR3 DNA is TGTGCCAGCAGCTTATATTCGGGACTAGCGGTCCCCAATGAGCAGTTCTTC. Encoded protein: CASSLYSGLAVPNEQFF. The V gene is TRBV7-9, the J gene TRBJ2-1; TRBD2 agrees at 11 bases. Trimming removed 2 bases from V and 6 bases from J; junction bases left unmatched: 9. Germline V gives CDR1 SEHNR, CDR2 FQNEAQ (reference sequence). The CDR3 runs 17 residues.

The chain employs TRBV2 and TRBJ2-7, with TRBD2 matching 10 bases. The length of the CDR3 is 16 residues. In germline, CDR1 is SNHLY, CDR2 FYNNEI. Trimming removed 1 base from V and 4 bases from J; junction bases left unmatched: 7. CDR3 bases: TGTGCCAGCAGTGAAGGGGTACCAGCGGGAGGGTACGAGCAGTACTTC. Residues: CASSEGVPAGGYEQYF.

This CDR3 reads CASSLDRGAHQPQHF. The CDR3, as DNA: TGTGCCAGCAGCCTGGACAGGGGAGCCCATCAGCCCCAGCATTTT. The chain recombines TRBV7-2 with TRBJ1-5, with 9 bases that match TRBD1. V gave up 5 bases and J gave up 5 bases; unmatched junction bases: 7. CDR3 size: 15 residues. The germline gives CDR1 SGHTA, CDR2 FQGNSA.

This sequence joins TRBV5-6 and TRBJ1-4, with D possibly TRBD1 on 6 matching bases. Germline assignment: CDR1 SGHDT and CDR2 YYEEEE. Trimming took 4 bases from V and 0 from J, leaving 10 bases between them. The CDR3 sequence is 15 residues long. The CDR3 loop is CASSIGQTTNEKLFF. For the CDR3, the DNA is TGTGCCAGCAGCATCGGACAGACAACTAATGAAAAACTGTTTTTT.

This chain uses TRBV5-1 with TRBJ2-5; 7 bases align to TRBD2. There are 15 residues in the CDR3. The germline V gene encodes CDR1 SGHRS and CDR2 YFSETQ. Germline trimming cut 4 bases from V and 0 bases from J; bases unmatched to any gene: 6. In nucleotides, the CDR3 is TGCGCCAGCAGCAGGTCCCTAGCGGACCAAGAGACCCAGTACTTC. Protein product: CASSRSLADQETQYF.

The genes are TRBV19 and TRBJ2-2; TRBD2 agrees at 15 bases. Germline V gene lookup returns CDR1 LNHDA and CDR2 SQIVND (reference sequence). This CDR3 region has 18 residues. V lost 8 bases, J lost 7 bases, and 14 bases stayed unmatched. In DNA form, the CDR3 reads TGTGCCAGTCGACCTCCAGGACTAGCGGGAGGGCCTGGCGGGGAGCTGTTTTTT. Translation gives CASRPPGLAGGPGGELFF.

The chain links TRBV6-5 to TRBJ2-1, with a tentative D call TRBD1 (6 bases). CDR1 is MNHEY and CDR2 is SVGAGI in the germline V gene. The V and J ends lost 6 bases and 2 bases respectively, with 14 bases between them. The CDR3 contains 15 residues. In DNA form, the CDR3 reads TGTGCCAGCAGCTTAGGACAGCCCACCTACAATGAGCAGTTCTTC. Translated: CASSLGQPTYNEQFF.

A few counts support this clone. Distinct nucleotide sequences in the sample also encode this CDR3. CDR3 region: CASSSGLAGVNEQFF. Written as DNA, the CDR3 is TGTGCCAGCAGCTCCGGACTAGCGGGGGTCAATGAGCAGTTCTTC. The chain has TRBV7-2 and TRBJ2-1, with TRBD2 matching over 13 bases. Per germline, CDR1 SGHTA and CDR2 FQGNSA. After removal of 4 bases from V and 6 bases from J, the junction contained 3 bases not matched to a gene. The CDR3 contains 15 residues. Full variable domain (outside the CDR3, taken from reference TRBV7-2 and TRBJ2-1): GAGVSQSPSNKVTEKGKDVELRCDPISGHTALYWYRQSLGQGLEFLIYFQGNSAPDKSGLPSDRFSAERTGGSVSTLTIQRTQQEDSAVYLCASSSGLAGVNEQFFGPGTRLTVL.